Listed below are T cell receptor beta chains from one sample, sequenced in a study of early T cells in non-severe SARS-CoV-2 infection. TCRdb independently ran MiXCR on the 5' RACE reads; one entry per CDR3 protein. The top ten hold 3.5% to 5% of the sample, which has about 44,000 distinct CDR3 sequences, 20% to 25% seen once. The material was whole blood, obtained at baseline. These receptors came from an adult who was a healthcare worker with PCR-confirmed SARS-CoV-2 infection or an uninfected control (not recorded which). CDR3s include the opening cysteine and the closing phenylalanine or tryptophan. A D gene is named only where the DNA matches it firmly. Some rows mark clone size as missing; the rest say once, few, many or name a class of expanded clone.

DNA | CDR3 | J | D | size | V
TGTGCCAGCAGCCGGGGGACACCGAACACTGAAGCTTTCTTT | CASSRGTPNTEAFF | TRBJ1-1 | - | - | TRBV5-5
TGTGCCAGCTCACCACCCCGGGGGACTGGGACTGAAGCTTTCTTT | CASSPPRGTGTEAFF | TRBJ1-1 | - | few | TRBV18
TGTGCCAGCAGTTATACTTCGGAGACCCAGTACTTC | CASSYTSETQYF | TRBJ2-5 | - | - | TRBV6-2/TRBV6-3
TGTGCCAGCACCTCCCTGGACACTGAAGCTTTCTTT | CASTSLDTEAFF | TRBJ1-1 | - | many | TRBV6-4
TGTGCCAGCAGTTCCCGGGGAGAGTACACTGAAGCTTTCTTT | CASSSRGEYTEAFF | TRBJ1-1 | - | - | TRBV6-5
TGCGCCAGCAGGTTGGGCGCAGGGCCCCAGCATTTT | CASRLGAGPQHF | TRBJ1-5 | - | few | TRBV5-1
TGTGCCAGTTCCAGACAGGCCTCTGAAGCTTTCTTT | CASSRQASEAFF | TRBJ1-1 | - | many | TRBV18
TGTGCCAGCAGCACCCACGGGGGTAACACAGATACGCAGTATTTT | CASSTHGGNTDTQYF | TRBJ2-3 | - | - | TRBV9
TGTGCCAGCAGCTTAGACGACACTGAAGCTTTCTTT | CASSLDDTEAFF | TRBJ1-1 | - | - | TRBV9
TGTGCCATCAGTGACGGACCGGGTGAAGCTTTCTTT | CAISDGPGEAFF | TRBJ1-1 | - | few | TRBV10-3
TGTGCCACCAGCAGGGAAGGACAGGGGACGGGTCGTGATACGCAGTATTTT | CATSREGQGTGRDTQYF | TRBJ2-3 | TRBD1 | few | TRBV15
TGTGCCAGCAGCTTATTGGAGGGGGTGACAGACGAGCAGTACTTC | CASSLLEGVTDEQYF | TRBJ2-7 | - | few | TRBV7-9
TGTGCCTGGAGTGTAACAGGGACAACCTACGAGCAGTACTTC | CAWSVTGTTYEQYF | TRBJ2-7 | - | - | TRBV30
TGTGCCAGTAGTATAGGTCAGACCAAGGCACCCCTCCACTTT | CASSIGQTKAPLHF | TRBJ1-6 | - | - | TRBV19
TGTGCCAGCAGCTTTGTTAAGAACACTGAAGCTTTCTTT | CASSFVKNTEAFF | TRBJ1-1 | - | many | TRBV6-2/TRBV6-3
TGTGCCAGCAGTTACTCGACTGAAAAACTGTTTTTT | CASSYSTEKLFF | TRBJ1-4 | - | - | TRBV6-6
TGCAGTGTTCACCTAAAAAAAGAGACCCAGTACTTC | CSVHLKKETQYF | TRBJ2-5 | - | - | TRBV20-1
TGTGCCAGCAGGCTCGACAGTTACGAGCAGTACTTC | CASRLDSYEQYF | TRBJ2-7 | - | - | TRBV7-9
TGTGCCAGCAGCCAAGATCGAACAGGGTATAGCGACGAGCAGTACTTC | CASSQDRTGYSDEQYF | TRBJ2-7 | - | once | TRBV3-1
TGTGCCAGCAGTGACAGACAGGGACAAGCACCCCTCCACTTT | CASSDRQGQAPLHF | TRBJ1-6 | TRBD1 | few | TRBV6-1
TGTGCCAGCAGCCCGACAGGGGGCTATCAGCCCCAGCATTTT | CASSPTGGYQPQHF | TRBJ1-5 | TRBD1 | - | TRBV3-1
TGTGCCAGCAGTTTATCGGGGGGTACAACTAATGAAAAACTGTTTTTT | CASSLSGGTTNEKLFF | TRBJ1-4 | - | few | TRBV27
TGTGCCAGCAGAATACAGGGAGTGGGCAATCAGCCCCAGCATTTT | CASRIQGVGNQPQHF | TRBJ1-5 | - | few | TRBV5-8
TGTGCCAGCAGTTACAAGGCTGATCCGTGGAATTCACCCCTCCACTTT | CASSYKADPWNSPLHF | TRBJ1-6 | - | - | TRBV6-6
TGCAGTGCCAGCTACAAGAGCAATCAGCCCCAGCATTTT | CSASYKSNQPQHF | TRBJ1-5 | - | few | TRBV20-1
TGTGCCAGCAGGGGGAGGGCGTACCAAGAGACCCAGTACTTC | CASRGRAYQETQYF | TRBJ2-5 | TRBD2 | - | TRBV7-2
TGTGCCAGCAGTGAAGCGGGGGCGACAGGCCGGTCAACAGATACGCAGTATTTT | CASSEAGATGRSTDTQYF | TRBJ2-3 | - | few | TRBV6-1
TGTGCCAGCAGTTACTCGGGGCCGGAGACCGGGGAGCTGTTTTTT | CASSYSGPETGELFF | TRBJ2-2 | - | - | TRBV6-5
TGTGCCAGCAGTTGGGCAGGGGGCAGGAATGAGCAGTTCTTC | CASSWAGGRNEQFF | TRBJ2-1 | TRBD1 | few | TRBV6-2/TRBV6-3
TGTGCCAGCAGTTCACGGTATAGCAATCAGCCCCAGCATTTT | CASSSRYSNQPQHF | TRBJ1-5 | - | - | TRBV4-2
TGTGCCAGCATAGGGACTCGAGGAGGCGAGCAGTACTTC | CASIGTRGGEQYF | TRBJ2-7 | - | many | TRBV2
TGTGCTAGTGGTTTAGGCCGGACGGAAGGAAGGGAGCAGTTCTTC | CASGLGRTEGREQFF | TRBJ2-1 | - | - | TRBV12-5
TGTGCCAGCAGCCCCACGAACACCGGGGAGCTGTTTTTT | CASSPTNTGELFF | TRBJ2-2 | - | few | TRBV7-9
TGCAGCGTGGGGACCCGGACGGCCCCCTATGGCTACACCTTC | CSVGTRTAPYGYTF | TRBJ1-2 | - | few | TRBV29-1
TGTGCCAGCAGCCGGGACCAAGAAAACACCATATATTTT | CASSRDQENTIYF | TRBJ1-3 | - | - | TRBV11-3
TGTGCCAGCAGCTTAGTCGTAGGCGGTGGGGGGGCAGATACGCAGTATTTT | CASSLVVGGGGADTQYF | TRBJ2-3 | TRBD2 | few | TRBV7-6
TGTGCCAGCAGCTTAATTGTTACGGATGAGCAGTTCTTC | CASSLIVTDEQFF | TRBJ2-1 | - | - | TRBV7-3